The rows below give T cell receptor beta chains drawn from one sample of a study of technical replicates of blood from several donors. TCRdb keeps only in-frame clones here, not all; method: immunoSEQ multiplex PCR. The top ten hold over 0.2% of the sample, which has around 92,000 clones, 90% to 97% seen once. Material: T cells isolated from PBMCs. Receptors originate from a human donor in good health. Both conserved end residues are trimmed from each CDR3. Clone size is not always given. Where it is, it says once, few, many or a class for expanded clones.

clone_size,j_call,v_call,cdr3_aa
.,TRBJ1-5,TRBV7-6,ASSLTGINQPQH
.,TRBJ2-4,TRBV5-6,ASSLVVLGVQY
.,TRBJ1-6,TRBV27,ASSQGVSPLH
.,TRBJ1-1,TRBV28,ASSLLNTEAF
.,TRBJ1-1,TRBV19,ASSIDRNTEAF
.,TRBJ1-3,TRBV6-1,ASSEETGNTIY
.,TRBJ1-2,TRBV7-8,ASSPGTGGYT
.,TRBJ1-1,TRBV5-1,ASSLAPETEAF
.,TRBJ2-3,TRBV28,ASSSGQGLLASDTQY
few,TRBJ1-1,TRBV4-2,ASSPSPGDEAF
once,TRBJ1-2,TRBV20-1,SASQAGYT
.,TRBJ1-2,TRBV28,ASSLSGVLDYGYT
.,TRBJ1-4,TRBV29-1,SAGWQGSEKLF
.,TRBJ1-5,TRBV19,ASSPEAGRGDQPQH
.,TRBJ2-2,TRBV18,ASSPTEDRSGGELF
.,TRBJ2-1,TRBV28,ASIRDRVNNEQF
.,TRBJ1-1,TRBV11-3,ASSLEYPEAF
.,TRBJ2-7,TRBV5-6,ASSLDRAGYYEQY